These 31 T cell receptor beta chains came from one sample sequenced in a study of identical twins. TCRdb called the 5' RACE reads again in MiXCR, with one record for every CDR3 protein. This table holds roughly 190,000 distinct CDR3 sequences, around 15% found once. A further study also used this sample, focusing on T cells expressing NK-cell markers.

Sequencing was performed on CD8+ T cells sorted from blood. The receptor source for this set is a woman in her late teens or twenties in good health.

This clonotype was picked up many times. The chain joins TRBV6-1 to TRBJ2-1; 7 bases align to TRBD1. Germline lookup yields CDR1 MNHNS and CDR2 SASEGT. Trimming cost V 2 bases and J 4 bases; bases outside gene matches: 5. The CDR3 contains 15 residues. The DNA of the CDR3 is TGTGCCAGCAGTGAATCGGGACAGCCTTACAATGAGCAGTTCTTC. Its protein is CASSESGQPYNEQFF.

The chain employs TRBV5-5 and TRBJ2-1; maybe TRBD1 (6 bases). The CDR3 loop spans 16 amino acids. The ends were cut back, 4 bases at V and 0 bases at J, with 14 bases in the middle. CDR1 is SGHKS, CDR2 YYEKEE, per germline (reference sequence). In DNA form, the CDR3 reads TGTGCCAGCAGCCCCCCACAGGGAAGCTCCTACAATGAGCAGTTCTTC. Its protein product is CASSPPQGSSYNEQFF.

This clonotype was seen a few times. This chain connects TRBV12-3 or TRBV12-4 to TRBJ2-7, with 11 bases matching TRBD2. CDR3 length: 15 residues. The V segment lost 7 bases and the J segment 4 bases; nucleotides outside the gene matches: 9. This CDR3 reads CASTQGTSGVYEQYF. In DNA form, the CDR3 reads TGTGCCAGCACACAAGGGACTAGCGGAGTTTACGAGCAGTACTTC.

CDR3 nucleotide sequence: TGTGCCAGCAGTTACTCTAGGGACGGCTACACCTTC. Translating gives CASSYSRDGYTF. This rearrangement joins TRBV6-6 to TRBJ1-2; a possible D gene is TRBD1 (5 bases). V gave up 0 bases and J gave up 8 bases, with 7 bases separating them. The length of the CDR3 is 12 residues. In germline, CDR1 is MNHNY, CDR2 SVGAGI (reference sequence).

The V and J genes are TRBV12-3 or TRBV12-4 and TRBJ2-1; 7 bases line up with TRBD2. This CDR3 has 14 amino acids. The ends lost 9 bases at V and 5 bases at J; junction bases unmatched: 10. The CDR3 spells CASYSGGGNNEQFF. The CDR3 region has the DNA TGTGCCAGTTACTCGGGGGGTGGCAACAATGAGCAGTTCTTC.

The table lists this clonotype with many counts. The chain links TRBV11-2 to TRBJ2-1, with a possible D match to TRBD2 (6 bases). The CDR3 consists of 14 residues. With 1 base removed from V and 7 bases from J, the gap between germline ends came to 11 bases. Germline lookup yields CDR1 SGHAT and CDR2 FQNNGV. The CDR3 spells CASSLALGGNEQFF. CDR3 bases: TGTGCCAGCAGCTTAGCCCTGGGAGGAAATGAGCAGTTCTTC.

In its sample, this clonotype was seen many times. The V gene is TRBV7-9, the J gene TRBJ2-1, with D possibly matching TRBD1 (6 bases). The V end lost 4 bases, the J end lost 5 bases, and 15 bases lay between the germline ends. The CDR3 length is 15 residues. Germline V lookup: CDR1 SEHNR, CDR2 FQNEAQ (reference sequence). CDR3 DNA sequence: TGTGCCAGCAGCTCCGAATCGGACAGAAACAATGAGCAGTTCTTC. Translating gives CASSSESDRNNEQFF.

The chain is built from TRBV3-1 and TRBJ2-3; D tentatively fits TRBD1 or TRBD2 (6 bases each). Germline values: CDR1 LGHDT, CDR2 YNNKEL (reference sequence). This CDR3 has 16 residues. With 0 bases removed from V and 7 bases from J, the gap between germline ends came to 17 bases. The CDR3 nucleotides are TGTGCCAGCAGCCAAGATGCTAGCTGGGGGGCATATACGCAGTATTTT. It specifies CASSQDASWGAYTQYF.

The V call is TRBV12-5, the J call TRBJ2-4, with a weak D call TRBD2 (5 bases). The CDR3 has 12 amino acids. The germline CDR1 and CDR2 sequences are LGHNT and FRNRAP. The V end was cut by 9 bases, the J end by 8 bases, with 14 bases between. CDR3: CARETRIDIQYF. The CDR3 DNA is TGTGCTAGGGAAACTAGGATCGACATTCAGTACTTC.

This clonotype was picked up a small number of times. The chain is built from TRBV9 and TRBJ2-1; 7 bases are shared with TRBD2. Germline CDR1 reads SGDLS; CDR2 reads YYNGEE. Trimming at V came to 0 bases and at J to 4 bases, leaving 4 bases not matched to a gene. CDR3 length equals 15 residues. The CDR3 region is CASSVGASGYNEQFF. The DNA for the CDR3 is TGTGCCAGCAGCGTAGGGGCTAGCGGATACAATGAGCAGTTCTTC.

CDR3 nucleotide sequence: TGTGCCAGCAGCCAAATTCTCCTACCGGGCCAGGGTATCGCTGAAGCTTTCTTT. Amino acid sequence: CASSQILLPGQGIAEAFF. The chain links TRBV7-6 to TRBJ1-1; possibly TRBD1 for D (5 bases). The CDR3 is 18 amino acids. The V end was cut by 5 bases, the J end by 6 bases, with 28 bases between. Germline V gene data show CDR1 as SGHVS and CDR2 as FNYEAQ. The full variable domain, completed using reference TRBV7-6 and TRBJ1-1, is GAGVSQSPRYKVTKRGQDVALRCDPISGHVSLYWYRQALGQGPEFLTYFNYEAQQDKSGLPNDRFSAERPEGSISTLTIQRTEQRDSAMYRCASSQILLPGQGIAEAFFGQGTRLTVV.

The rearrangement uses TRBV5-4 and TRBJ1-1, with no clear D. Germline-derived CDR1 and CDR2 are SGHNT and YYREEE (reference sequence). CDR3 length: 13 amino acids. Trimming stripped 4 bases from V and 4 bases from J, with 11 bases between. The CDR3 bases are TGTGCCAGCAGCCCGACATCGGGCACTGAAGCTTTCTTT. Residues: CASSPTSGTEAFF.

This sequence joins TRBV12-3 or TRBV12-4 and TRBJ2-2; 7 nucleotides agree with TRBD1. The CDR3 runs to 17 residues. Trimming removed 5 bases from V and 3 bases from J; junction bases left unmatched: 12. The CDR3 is CASSPGRTGKHTGELFF. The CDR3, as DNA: TGTGCCAGCAGTCCGGGACGGACAGGAAAACACACCGGGGAGCTGTTTTTT.

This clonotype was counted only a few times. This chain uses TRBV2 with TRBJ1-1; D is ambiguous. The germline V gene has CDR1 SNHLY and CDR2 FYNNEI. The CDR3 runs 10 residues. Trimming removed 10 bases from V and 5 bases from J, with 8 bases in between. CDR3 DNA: TGTGCCACCTATAGGACTGAAGCTTTCTTT. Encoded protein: CATYRTEAFF. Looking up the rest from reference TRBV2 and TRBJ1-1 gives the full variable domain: EPEVTQTPSHQVTQMGQEVILRCVPISNHLYFYWYRQILGQKVEFLVSFYNNEISEKSEIFDDQFSVERPDGSNFTLKIRSTKLEDSAMYFCATYRTEAFFGQGTRLTVV.

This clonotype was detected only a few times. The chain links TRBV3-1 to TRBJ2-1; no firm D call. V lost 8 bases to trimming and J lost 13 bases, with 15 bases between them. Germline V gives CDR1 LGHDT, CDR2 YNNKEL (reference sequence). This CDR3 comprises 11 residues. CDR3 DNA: TGTGCCAGCTACGAGTCTCCCGGTCAGTTCTTC. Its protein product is CASYESPGQFF.

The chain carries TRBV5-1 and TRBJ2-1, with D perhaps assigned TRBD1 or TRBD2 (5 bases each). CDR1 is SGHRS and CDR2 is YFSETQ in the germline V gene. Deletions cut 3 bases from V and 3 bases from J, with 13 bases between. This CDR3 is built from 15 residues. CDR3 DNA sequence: TGCGCCAGCAGCTCGTTCGGGACGGACTACAATGAGCAGTTCTTC. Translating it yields CASSSFGTDYNEQFF.

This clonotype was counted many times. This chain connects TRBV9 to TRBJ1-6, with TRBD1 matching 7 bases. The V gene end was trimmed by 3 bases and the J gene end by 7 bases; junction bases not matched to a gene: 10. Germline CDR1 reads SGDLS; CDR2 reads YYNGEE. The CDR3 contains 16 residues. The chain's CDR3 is CASSARRAGGNSPLHF. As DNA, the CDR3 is TGTGCCAGCAGCGCGAGGAGGGCAGGGGGAAATTCACCCCTCCACTTT. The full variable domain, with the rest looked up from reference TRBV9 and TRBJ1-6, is DSGVTQTPKHLITATGQRVTLRCSPRSGDLSVYWYQQSLDQGLQFLIQYYNGEERAKGNILERFSAQQFPDLHSELNLSSLELGDSALYFCASSARRAGGNSPLHFGNGTRLTVT.

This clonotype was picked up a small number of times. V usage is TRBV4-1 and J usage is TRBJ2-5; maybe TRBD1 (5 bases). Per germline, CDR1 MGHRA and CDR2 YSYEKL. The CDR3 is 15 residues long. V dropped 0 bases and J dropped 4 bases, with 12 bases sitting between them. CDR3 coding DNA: TGCGCCAGCAGCCAAGATCTAGGGCAGGGAGAGACCCAGTACTTC. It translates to CASSQDLGQGETQYF.

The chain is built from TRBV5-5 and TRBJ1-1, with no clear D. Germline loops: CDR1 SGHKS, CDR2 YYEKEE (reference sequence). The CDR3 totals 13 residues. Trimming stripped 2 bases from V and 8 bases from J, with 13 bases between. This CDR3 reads CASSLAGGIEAFF. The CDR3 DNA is TGTGCCAGCAGCTTAGCAGGCGGTATAGAAGCTTTCTTT.

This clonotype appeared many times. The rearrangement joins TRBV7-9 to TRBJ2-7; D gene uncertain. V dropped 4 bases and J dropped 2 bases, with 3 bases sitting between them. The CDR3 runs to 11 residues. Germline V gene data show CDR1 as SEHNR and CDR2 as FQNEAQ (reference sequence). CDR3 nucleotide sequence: TGTGCCAGCAGCTCGCCCTACGAGCAGTACTTC. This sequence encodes CASSSPYEQYF.

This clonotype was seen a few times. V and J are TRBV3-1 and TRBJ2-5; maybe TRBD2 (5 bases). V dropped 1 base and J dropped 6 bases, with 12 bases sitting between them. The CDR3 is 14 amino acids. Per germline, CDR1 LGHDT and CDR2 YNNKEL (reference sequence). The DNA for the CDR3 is TGTGCCAGCAGCCAAGCCAGGCGGGTACAGACCCAGTACTTC. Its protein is CASSQARRVQTQYF.

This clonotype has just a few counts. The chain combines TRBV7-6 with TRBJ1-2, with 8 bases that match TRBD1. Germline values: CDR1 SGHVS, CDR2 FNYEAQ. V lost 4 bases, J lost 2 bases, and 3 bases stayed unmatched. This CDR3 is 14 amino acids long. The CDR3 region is CASSSRTGNYGYTF. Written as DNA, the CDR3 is TGTGCCAGCAGCTCCCGGACAGGGAACTATGGCTACACCTTC.

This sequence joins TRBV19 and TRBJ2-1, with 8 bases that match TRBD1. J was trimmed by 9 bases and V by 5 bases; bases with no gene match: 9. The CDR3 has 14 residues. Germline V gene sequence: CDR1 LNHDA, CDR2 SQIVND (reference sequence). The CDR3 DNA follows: TGTGCCAGTAGTTCAGGGGGCGGATGGGGTGAGCAGTTCTTC. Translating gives CASSSGGGWGEQFF.

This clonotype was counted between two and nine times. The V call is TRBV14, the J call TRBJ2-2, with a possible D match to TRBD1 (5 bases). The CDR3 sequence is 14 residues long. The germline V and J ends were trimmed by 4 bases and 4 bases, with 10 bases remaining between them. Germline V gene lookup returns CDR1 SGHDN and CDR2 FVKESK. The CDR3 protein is CASSRYRSTGELFF. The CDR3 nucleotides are TGTGCCAGCAGCCGATACAGGTCCACCGGGGAGCTGTTTTTT. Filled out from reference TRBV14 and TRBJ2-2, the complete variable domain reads EAGVTQFPSHSVIEKGQTVTLRCDPISGHDNLYWYRRVMGKEIKFLLHFVKESKQDESGMPNNRFLAERTGGTYSTLKVQPAELEDSGVYFCASSRYRSTGELFFGEGSRLTVL.

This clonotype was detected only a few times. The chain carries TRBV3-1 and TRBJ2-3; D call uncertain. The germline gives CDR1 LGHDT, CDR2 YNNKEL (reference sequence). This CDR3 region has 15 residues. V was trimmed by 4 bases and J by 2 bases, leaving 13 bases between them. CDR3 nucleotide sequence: TGTGCCAGCAGCCCCTCACTGTCCCCCACAGATACGCAGTATTTT. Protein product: CASSPSLSPTDTQYF.

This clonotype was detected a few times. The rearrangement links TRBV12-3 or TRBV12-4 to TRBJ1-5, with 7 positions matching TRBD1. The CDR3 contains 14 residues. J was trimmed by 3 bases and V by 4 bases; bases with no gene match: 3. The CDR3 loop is CASSSGGFNQPQHF. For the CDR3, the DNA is TGTGCCAGCAGTTCAGGGGGTTTCAATCAGCCCCAGCATTTT.

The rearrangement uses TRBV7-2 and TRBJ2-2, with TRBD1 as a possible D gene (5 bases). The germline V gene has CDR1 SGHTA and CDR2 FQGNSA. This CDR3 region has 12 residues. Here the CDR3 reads CAGRLNTGELFF. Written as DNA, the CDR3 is TGTGCGGGGCGACTGAACACCGGGGAGCTGTTTTTT.

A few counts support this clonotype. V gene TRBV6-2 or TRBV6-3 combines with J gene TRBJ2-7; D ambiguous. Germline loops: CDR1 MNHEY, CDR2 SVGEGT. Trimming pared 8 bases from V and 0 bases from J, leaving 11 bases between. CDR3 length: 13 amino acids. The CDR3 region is CASPQVFSYEQYF. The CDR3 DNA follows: TGTGCCAGCCCGCAGGTTTTCTCCTACGAGCAGTACTTC.

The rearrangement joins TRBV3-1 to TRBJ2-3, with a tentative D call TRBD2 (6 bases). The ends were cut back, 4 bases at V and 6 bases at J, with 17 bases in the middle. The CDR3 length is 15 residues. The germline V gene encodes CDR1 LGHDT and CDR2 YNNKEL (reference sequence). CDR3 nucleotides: TGTGCCAGCAGCCCTGTCGGAGGGAGTGAGGATACGCAGTATTTT. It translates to CASSPVGGSEDTQYF.

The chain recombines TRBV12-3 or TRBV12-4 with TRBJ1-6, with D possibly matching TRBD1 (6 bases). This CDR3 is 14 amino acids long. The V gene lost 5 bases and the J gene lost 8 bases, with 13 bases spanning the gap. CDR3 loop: CASSPGVGDSPLHF. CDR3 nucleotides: TGTGCCAGCAGTCCAGGGGTCGGAGATTCACCCCTCCACTTT.

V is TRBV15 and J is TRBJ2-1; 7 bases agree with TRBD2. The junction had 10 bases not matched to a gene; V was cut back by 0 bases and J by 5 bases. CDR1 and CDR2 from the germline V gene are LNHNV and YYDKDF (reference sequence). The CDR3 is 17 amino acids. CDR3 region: CATSRDPAAGWDNEQFF. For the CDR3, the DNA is TGTGCCACCAGCAGAGATCCCGCAGCGGGGTGGGACAATGAGCAGTTCTTC.